This TCR beta chain appears in the sequencing data of a study of cytomegalovirus exposure and HLA in healthy donors. Study overall: The same platform used for the roughly 650 first-cohort repertoires was also used for the 120 or so validation repertoires, as a later analysis reported.

Study results and caveats: Most TCR sequences showed up rarely, but some public TCRs showed up in many donors. Cytomegalovirus status was reportedly diagnosed by the classifier with high specificity and sensitivity.

Generated by immunoSEQ multiplex PCR, the TCRdb table keeps only in-frame clones and is missing some. The table records about 140,000 clones, just over 85% of them present only once. The donors were members of the validation cohort, which comprised more than 90 subjects and was separate from the first cohort of roughly 700 subjects. For this clone: Its antigen is undetermined.

The receptor's source is a woman between 18 and 30 years old in good health and CMV-seropositive. The sequenced sample was PBMCs.

The CDR3 spells CASSLDGNSYEQYF. The CDR3 DNA sequence: TGTGCCAGCAGTTTAGACGGGAACTCCTACGAGCAGTACTTC. The rearrangement links TRBV6-5 to TRBJ2-7, with a tentative D call TRBD2 (5 bases). The ends were cut back, 4 bases at V and 0 bases at J, with 10 bases in the middle. Per germline, CDR1 MNHEY and CDR2 SVGAGI. The CDR3 loop spans 14 amino acids.